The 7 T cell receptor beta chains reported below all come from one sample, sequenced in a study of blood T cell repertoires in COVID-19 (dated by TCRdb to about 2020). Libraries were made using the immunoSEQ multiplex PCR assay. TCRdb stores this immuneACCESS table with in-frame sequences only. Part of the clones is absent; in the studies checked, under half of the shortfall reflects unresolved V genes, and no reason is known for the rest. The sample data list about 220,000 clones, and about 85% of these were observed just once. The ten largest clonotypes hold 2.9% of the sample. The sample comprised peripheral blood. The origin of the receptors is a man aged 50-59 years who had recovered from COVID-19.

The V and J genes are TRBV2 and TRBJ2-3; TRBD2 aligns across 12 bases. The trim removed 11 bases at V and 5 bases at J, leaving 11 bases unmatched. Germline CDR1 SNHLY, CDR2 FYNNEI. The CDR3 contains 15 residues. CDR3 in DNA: TGTGCCTGCGCCCGGACTAGCGGGACCCGAGATACGCAGTATTTT. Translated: CACARTSGTRDTQYF.

CDR3 loop: CASRTTRNLLNEQFF. The CDR3 DNA reads TGTGCCAGCAGGACTACTAGGAATCTCCTCAATGAGCAGTTCTTC. V is TRBV6-5 and J is TRBJ2-1, with D perhaps matching TRBD2 (5 bases). CDR1 is MNHEY and CDR2 is SVGAGI in the germline V gene. Trimming removed 6 bases at V and 6 bases at J, with 18 bases between. The CDR3 has 15 amino acids.

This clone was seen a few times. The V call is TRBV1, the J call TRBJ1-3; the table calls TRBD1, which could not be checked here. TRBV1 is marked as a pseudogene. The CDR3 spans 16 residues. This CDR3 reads CTSSTGQDQDRNTIYF. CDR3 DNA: TGCACCAGCAGCACCGGACAGGACCAAGACCGAAACACCATATATTTT.

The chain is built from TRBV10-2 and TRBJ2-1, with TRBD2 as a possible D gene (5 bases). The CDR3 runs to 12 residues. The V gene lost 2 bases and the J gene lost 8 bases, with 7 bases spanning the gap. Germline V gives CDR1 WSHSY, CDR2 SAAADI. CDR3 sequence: CASSENGDEQFF. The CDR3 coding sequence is TGCGCCAGCAGTGAGAACGGGGATGAGCAGTTCTTC.

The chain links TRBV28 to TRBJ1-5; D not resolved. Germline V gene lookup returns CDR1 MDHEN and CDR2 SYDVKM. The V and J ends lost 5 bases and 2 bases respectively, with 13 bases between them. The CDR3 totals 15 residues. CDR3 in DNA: TGTGCCAGCAGTCTTCCTCCGGGAGGCAATCAGCCCCAGCATTTT. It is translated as CASSLPPGGNQPQHF.

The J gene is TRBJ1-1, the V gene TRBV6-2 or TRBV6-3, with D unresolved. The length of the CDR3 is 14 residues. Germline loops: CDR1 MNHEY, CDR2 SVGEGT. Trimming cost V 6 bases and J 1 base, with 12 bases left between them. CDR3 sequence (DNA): TGTGCCAGCAGCCGCAGCGGAAGGAACACTGAAGCTTTCTTT. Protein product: CASSRSGRNTEAFF.

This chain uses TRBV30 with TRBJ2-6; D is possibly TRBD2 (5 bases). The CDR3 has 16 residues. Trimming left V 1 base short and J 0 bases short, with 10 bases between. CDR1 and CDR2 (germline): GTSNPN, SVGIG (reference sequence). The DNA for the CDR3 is TGTGCCTGGAGTGCGGGGAGCCCCTCTGGGGCCAACGTCCTGACTTTC. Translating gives CAWSAGSPSGANVLTF. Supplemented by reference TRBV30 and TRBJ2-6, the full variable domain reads SQTIHQWPATLVQPVGSPLSLECTVEGTSNPNLYWYRQAAGRGLQLLFYSVGIGQISSEVPQNLSASRPQDRQFILSSKKLLLSDSGFYLCAWSAGSPSGANVLTFGAGSRLTVL.